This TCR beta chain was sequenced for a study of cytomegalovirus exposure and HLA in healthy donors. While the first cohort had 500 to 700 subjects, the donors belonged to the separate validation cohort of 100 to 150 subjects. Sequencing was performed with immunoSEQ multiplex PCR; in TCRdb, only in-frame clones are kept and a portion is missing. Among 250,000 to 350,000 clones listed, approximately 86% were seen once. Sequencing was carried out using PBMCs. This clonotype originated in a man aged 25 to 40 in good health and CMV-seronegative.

DNA of the CDR3: TGTGCCAGCAGCTCGAGCGGGGGTCCGATCTCCTACAATGAGCAGTTCTTC. The encoded protein is CASSSSGGPISYNEQFF. This chain uses TRBV5-6 with TRBJ2-1; 8 nucleotides agree with TRBD2. Germline-derived CDR1 and CDR2 are SGHDT and YYEEEE. The CDR3 has 17 amino acids. V lost 3 bases and J lost 0; bases outside the gene matches: 8.